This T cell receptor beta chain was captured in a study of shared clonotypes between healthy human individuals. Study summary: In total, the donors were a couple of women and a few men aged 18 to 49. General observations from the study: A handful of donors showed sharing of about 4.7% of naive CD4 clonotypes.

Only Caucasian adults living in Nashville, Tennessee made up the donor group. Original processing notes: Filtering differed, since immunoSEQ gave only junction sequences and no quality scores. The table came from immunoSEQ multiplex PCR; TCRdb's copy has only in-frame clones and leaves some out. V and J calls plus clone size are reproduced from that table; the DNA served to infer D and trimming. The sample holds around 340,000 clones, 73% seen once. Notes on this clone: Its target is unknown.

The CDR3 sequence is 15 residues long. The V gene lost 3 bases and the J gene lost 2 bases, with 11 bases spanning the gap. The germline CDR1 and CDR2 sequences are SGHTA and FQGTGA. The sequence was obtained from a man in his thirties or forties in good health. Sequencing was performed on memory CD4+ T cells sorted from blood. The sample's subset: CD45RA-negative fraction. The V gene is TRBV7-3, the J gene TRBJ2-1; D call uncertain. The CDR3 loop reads CASSFDLATYNEQFF. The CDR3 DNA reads TGTGCCAGCAGCTTCGACCTCGCGACCTACAATGAGCAGTTCTTC.